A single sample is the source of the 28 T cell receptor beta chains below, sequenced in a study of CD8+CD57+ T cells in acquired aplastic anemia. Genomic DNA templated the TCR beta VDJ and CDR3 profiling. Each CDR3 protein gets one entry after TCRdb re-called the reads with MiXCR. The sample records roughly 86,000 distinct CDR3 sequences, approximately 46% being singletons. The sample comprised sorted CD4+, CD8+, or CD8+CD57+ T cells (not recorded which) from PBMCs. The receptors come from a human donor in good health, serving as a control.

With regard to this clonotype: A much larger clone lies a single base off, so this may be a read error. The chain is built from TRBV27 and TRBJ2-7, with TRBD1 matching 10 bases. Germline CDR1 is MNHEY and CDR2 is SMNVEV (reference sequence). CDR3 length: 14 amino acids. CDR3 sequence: CPSSLRTGGNEQYF. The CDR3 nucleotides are TGTCCCAGCAGTTTACGGACAGGGGGAAACGAGCAGTACTTC.

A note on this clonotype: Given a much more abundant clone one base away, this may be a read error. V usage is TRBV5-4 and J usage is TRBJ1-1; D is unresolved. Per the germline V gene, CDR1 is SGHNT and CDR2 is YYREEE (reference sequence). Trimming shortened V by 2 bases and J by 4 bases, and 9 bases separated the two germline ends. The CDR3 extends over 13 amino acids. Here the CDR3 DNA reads TGTGCCAGCAGCTTCCAGAGCTCCACTGAAGCTTTCTTT. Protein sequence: CASSFQSSTEAFF.

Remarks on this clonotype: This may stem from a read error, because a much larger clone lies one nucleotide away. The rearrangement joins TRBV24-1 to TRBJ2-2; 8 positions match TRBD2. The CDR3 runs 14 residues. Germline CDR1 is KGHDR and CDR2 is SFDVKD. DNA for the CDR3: TGTGCCATCAGTGTAGCGGGGACCACCGGGGAGCTGTTTTTT. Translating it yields CAISVAGTTGELFF.

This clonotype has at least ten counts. The CDR3 nucleotides are TGTGCCAGCAGCCCTAGGACAGGGGCTAACTATGGCTACACCTTC. Translated, it gives CASSPRTGANYGYTF. The chain recombines TRBV2 with TRBJ1-2; 9 nucleotides match TRBD1. This CDR3 is built from 15 residues. Germline values: CDR1 SNHLY, CDR2 FYNNEI. J was trimmed by 0 bases and V by 6 bases; bases with no gene match: 5.

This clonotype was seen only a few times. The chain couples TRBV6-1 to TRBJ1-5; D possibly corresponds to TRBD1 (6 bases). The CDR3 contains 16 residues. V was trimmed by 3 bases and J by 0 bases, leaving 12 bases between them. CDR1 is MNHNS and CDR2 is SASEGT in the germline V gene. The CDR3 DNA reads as TGTGCCAGCAGTGACCTGGACAGAAATAGCAATCAGCCCCAGCATTTT. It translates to CASSDLDRNSNQPQHF.

For the CDR3, the DNA is TGTGCCAGCAGGGACGGAGTGAACACTGAAGCTTTCTTT. This sequence encodes CASRDGVNTEAFF. This chain joins TRBV25-1 and TRBJ1-1; D unclear. CDR1 and CDR2 from the germline V gene are MGHDK and SYGVNS. The CDR3 is 13 amino acids. V lost 6 bases and J lost 0, with 8 bases in between.

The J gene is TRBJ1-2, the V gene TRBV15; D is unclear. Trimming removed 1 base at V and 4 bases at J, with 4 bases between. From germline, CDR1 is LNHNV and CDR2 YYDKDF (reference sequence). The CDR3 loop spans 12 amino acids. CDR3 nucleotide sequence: TGTGCCACCAGCAGAGGGGCCTATGGCTACACCTTC. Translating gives CATSRGAYGYTF.

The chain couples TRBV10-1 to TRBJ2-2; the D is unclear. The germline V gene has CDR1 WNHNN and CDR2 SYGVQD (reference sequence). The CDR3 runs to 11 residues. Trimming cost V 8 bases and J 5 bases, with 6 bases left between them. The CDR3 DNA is TGCGCCAGCCCAGGAACCGGGGAGCTGTTTTTT. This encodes CASPGTGELFF.

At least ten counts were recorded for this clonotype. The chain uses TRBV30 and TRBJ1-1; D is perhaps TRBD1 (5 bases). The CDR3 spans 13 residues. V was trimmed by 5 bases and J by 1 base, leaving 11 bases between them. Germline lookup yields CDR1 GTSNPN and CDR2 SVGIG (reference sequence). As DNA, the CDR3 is TGTGCCTGGGACCAAACAGGGAACACTGAAGCTTTCTTT. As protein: CAWDQTGNTEAFF.

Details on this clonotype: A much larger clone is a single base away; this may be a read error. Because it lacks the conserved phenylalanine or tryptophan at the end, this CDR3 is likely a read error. The DNA of the CDR3 is TGTGCCAGCAGCCTCGGACAGGAGTATGGCTACACCCTC. Translating it yields CASSLGQEYGYTL. The chain couples TRBV3-1 to TRBJ1-2, with 7 bases matching TRBD1. The CDR3 is 13 amino acids. The germline V gene encodes CDR1 LGHDT and CDR2 YNNKEL (reference sequence). The J segment lost 5 bases and the V segment lost 4 bases, leaving 4 bases of the junction unmatched.

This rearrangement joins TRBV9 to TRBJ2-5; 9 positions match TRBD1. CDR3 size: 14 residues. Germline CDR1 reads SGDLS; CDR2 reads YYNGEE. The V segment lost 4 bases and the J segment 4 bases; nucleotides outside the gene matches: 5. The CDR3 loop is CASSPRTGAETQYF. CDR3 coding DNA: TGTGCCAGCAGCCCCCGGACAGGGGCAGAGACCCAGTACTTC.

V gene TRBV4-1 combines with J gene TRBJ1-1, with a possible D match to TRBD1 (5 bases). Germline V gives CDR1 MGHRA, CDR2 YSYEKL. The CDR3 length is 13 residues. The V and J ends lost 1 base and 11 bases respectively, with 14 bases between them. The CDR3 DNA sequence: TGCGCCAGCAGCCAAGGGGGGGGACGGTACGCTTTCTTT. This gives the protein CASSQGGGRYAFF.

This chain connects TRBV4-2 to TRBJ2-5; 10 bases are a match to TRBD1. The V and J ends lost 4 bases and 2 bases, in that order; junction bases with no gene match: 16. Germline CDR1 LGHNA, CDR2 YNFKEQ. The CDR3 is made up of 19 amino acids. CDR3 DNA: TGTGCCAGCAGCCCGATATTTAGCCAGGGACAGGGGCTACAAGAGACCCAGTACTTC. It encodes CASSPIFSQGQGLQETQYF.

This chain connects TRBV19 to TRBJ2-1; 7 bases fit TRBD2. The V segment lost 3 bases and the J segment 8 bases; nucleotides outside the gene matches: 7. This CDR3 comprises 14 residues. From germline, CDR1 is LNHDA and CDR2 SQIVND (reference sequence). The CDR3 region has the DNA TGTGCCAGTAGTATCGGGGGGAGGGCCGATGAGCAGTTCTTC. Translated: CASSIGGRADEQFF.

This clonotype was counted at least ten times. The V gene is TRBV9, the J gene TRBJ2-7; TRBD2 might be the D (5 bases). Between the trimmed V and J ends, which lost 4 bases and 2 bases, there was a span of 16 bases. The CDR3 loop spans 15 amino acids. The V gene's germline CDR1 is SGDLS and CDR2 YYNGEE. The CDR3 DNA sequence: TGTGCCAGCAGCCCCTTCCGAGGGCCAGCCTACGAGCAGTACTTC. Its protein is CASSPFRGPAYEQYF.

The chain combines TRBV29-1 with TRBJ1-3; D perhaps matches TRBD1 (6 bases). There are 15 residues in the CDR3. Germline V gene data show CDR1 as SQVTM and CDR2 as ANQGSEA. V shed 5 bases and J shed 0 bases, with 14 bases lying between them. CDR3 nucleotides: TGCAGCGTTTGGGGGGCAGCTAACTCTGGAAACACCATATATTTT. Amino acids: CSVWGAANSGNTIYF.

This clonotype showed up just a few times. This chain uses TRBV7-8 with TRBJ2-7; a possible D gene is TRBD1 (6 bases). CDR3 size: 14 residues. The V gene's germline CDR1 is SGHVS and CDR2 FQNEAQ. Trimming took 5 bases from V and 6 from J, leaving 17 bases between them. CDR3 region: CASSPQTGFREQYF. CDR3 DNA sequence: TGTGCCAGCAGCCCACAAACAGGGTTTCGCGAGCAGTACTTC. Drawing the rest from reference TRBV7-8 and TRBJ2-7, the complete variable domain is GAGVSQSPRYKVAKRGQDVALRCDPISGHVSLFWYQQALGQGPEFLTYFQNEAQLDKSGLPSDRFFAERPEGSVSTLKIQRTQQEDSAVYLCASSPQTGFREQYFGPGTRLTVT.

CDR3 nucleotide sequence: TGTGCCAGCAGCCCCCGACAGGGTTATTACGAGCAGTACTTC. The encoded protein is CASSPRQGYYEQYF. The V call is TRBV7-2, the J call TRBJ2-7, with 7 bases lining up with TRBD1. CDR1 is SGHTA and CDR2 is FQGNSA in the germline V gene. The V segment lost 5 bases and the J segment 4 bases; nucleotides outside the gene matches: 8. The CDR3 totals 14 residues.

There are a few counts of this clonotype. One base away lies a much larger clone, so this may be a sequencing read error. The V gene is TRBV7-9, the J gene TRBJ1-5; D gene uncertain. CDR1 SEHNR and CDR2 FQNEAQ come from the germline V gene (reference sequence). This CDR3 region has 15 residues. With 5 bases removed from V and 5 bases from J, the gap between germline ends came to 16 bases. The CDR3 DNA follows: TGTGCCAGCAGCGAAAGCGGTCTACTGCATCAGCCCCAGCATTTT. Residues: CASSESGLLHQPQHF.

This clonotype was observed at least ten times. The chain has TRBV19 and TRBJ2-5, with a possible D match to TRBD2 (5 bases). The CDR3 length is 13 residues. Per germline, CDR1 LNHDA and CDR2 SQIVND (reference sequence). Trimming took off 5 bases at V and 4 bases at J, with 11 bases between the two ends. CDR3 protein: CASSADSVETQYF. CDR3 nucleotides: TGTGCCAGTAGTGCGGACTCAGTAGAGACCCAGTACTTC.

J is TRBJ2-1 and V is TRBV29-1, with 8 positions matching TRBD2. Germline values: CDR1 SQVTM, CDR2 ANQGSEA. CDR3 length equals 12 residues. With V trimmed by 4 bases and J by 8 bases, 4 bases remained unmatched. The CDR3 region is CSVGGGRHEQFF. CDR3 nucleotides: TGCAGCGTTGGGGGCGGGAGGCATGAGCAGTTCTTC.

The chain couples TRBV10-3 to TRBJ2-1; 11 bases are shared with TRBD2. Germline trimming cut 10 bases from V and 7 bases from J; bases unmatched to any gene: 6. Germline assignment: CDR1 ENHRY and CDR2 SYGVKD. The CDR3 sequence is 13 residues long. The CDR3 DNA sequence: TGTGCCACAGGGGGGACTAGCGGTAATGAGCAGTTCTTC. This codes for CATGGTSGNEQFF.

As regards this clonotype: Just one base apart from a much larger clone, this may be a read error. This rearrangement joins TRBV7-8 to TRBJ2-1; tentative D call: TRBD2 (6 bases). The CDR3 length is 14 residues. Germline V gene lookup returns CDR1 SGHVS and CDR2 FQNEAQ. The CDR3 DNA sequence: TGTGCCAGCAGCCGGGGGAGCTCCTACAATGAGCAGCTCTTC. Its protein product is CASSRGSSYNEQLF.

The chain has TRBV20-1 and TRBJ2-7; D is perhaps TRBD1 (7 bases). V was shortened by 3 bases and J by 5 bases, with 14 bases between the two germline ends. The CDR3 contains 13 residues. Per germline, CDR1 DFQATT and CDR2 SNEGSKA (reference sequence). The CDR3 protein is CSAREGARDEQYF. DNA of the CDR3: TGCAGTGCTAGGGAGGGGGCGCGGGACGAGCAGTACTTC.

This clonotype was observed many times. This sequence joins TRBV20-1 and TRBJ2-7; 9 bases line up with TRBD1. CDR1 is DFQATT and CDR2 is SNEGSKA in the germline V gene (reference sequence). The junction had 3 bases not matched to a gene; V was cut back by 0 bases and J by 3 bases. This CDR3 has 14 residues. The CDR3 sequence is CSARDGDRDYEQYF. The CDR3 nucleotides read TGCAGTGCTAGAGATGGGGACAGGGACTACGAGCAGTACTTC.

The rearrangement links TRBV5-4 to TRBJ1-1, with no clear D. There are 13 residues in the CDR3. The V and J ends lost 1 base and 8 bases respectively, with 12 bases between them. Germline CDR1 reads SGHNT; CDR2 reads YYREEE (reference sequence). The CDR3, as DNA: TGTGCCAGCAGCTTGAGTCTAATATCCGAAGCTTTCTTT. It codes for CASSLSLISEAFF.

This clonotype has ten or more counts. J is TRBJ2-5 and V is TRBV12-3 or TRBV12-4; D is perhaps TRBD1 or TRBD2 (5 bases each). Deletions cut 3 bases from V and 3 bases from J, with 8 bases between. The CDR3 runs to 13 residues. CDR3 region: CASSLGEEETQYF. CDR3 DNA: TGTGCCAGCAGTTTGGGGGAAGAAGAGACCCAGTACTTC.

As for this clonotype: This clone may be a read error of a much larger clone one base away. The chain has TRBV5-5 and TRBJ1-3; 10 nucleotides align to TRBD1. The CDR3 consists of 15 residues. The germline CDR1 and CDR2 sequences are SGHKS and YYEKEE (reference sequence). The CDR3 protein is CAGSFDRGLGNTIYF. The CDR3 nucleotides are TGTGCCGGCAGCTTTGACAGGGGGCTTGGAAACACCATATATTTT.